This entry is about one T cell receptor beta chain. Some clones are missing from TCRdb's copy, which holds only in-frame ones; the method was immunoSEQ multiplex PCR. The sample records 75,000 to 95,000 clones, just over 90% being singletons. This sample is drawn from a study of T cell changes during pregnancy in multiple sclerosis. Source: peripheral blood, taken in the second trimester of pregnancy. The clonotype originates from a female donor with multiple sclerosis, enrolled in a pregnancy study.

The CDR3 coding sequence is TGCGCCAGCAGCCCCACAGGGGGCGCAGAAGCTTTCTTT. Residues: CASSPTGGAEAFF. The chain uses TRBV5-1 and TRBJ1-1; 9 bases match TRBD1. V lost 4 bases and J lost 8; bases outside the gene matches: 6. Germline CDR1 reads SGHRS; CDR2 reads YFSETQ. This CDR3 is 13 amino acids long.